Included here is one T cell receptor (beta chain) sequence, with context. The sample comes from a study of T-cell memory formation after mild COVID-19. Each CDR3 protein is one row after TCRdb ran MiXCR on the 5' RACE reads. The sample consists of hundreds of thousands of distinct CDR3 sequences, about 20% of them appearing once. This clonotype originated in a man younger than 35 who had mild COVID-19 (a few samples of this study predate the infection). Cell type and time point are not known. Sequencing was done on a sample of PBMCs or a T cell subset sorted from them (not recorded which).

CDR3 protein: CASSPRGWGLEKLFF. The CDR3 region has the DNA TGTGCCAGCAGCCCTAGGGGGTGGGGGCTAGAAAAACTGTTTTTT. The genes are TRBV7-2 and TRBJ1-4, with TRBD1 as a possible D gene (6 bases). V was shortened by 5 bases and J by 8 bases, with 18 bases between the two germline ends. Germline loops: CDR1 SGHTA, CDR2 FQGNSA. The CDR3 length is 15 residues.